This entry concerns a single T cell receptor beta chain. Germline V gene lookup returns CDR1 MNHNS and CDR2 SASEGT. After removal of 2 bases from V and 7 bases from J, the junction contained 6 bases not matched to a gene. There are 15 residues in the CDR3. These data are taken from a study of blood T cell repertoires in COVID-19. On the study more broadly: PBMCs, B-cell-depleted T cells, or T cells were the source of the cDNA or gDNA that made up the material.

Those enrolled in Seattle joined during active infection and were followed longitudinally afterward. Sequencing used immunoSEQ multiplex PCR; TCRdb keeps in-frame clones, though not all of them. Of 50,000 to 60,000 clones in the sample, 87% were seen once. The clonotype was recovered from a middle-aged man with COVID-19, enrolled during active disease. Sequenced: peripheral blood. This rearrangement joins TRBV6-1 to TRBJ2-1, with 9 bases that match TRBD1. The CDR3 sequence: CASSEHRGQWNEQFF. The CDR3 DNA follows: TGTGCCAGCAGTGAACACAGGGGGCAATGGAATGAGCAGTTCTTC.